What follows are 2 T cell receptor beta chains derived from one specimen sequenced in a study of T cell repertoires in cytomegalovirus infection. MiXCR, run by TCRdb on the reads, gives a single entry per CDR3 protein. The sample holds roughly 230,000 distinct CDR3 sequences; roughly an eighth are singletons and the top ten take 1.6%. Sequenced: PBMCs. Receptors originate from a human donor in good health (CMV status not recorded). Some clones in this sample may be carry-over from other donors' samples.

This clonotype came up many times. The V gene is TRBV7-2, the J gene TRBJ2-5, with 7 bases matching TRBD2. Looked up from germline, CDR1 is SGHTA and CDR2 is FQGNSA. The CDR3 is 13 residues long. V lost 4 bases to trimming and J lost 6 bases; unmatched junction nucleotides: 5. The CDR3 nucleotides read TGTGCCAGCAGCTCGGCGGGGGTGCAGACCCAGTACTTC. It encodes CASSSAGVQTQYF.

This clonotype occurred many times. The chain combines TRBV7-9 with TRBJ2-1; 8 nucleotides agree with TRBD1. Unmatched junction bases numbered 11, after V lost 2 bases and J lost 8 bases. Germline CDR1 SEHNR, CDR2 FQNEAQ (reference sequence). The CDR3 consists of 16 residues. The CDR3 here is CASSLTVGQGVDEQFF. CDR3 nucleotide sequence: TGTGCCAGCAGCTTAACTGTCGGACAGGGAGTTGATGAGCAGTTCTTC.